This is a list of T cell receptor beta chains from one sample in a study of T cells in localized non-small cell lung cancer. Sequenced by immunoSEQ multiplex PCR; TCRdb stores in-frame clones only, minus some. The sample shows around 26,000 clones, approximately 89% of them seen only once. The sample in question was peripheral blood, obtained before any cancer treatment. These receptors were obtained from a female donor at least 60 years old with stage II squamous cell lung carcinoma. Each CDR3 is given with its conserved first and last residue. A D gene is named only where the DNA matches it firmly. Rows give clone size only sometimes, using once, few, many, or a class for an expanded clone.

j_call	v_call	d_call	clone_size	cdr3_aa	cdr3_nt
TRBJ2-3	TRBV5-1	TRBD2	NA	CASSFLVAGGIGDTQYF	TGCGCCAGCAGTTTTCTAGTAGCGGGGGGGATTGGAGATACGCAGTATTTT
TRBJ2-7	TRBV11-2	NA	NA	CASSLVAGTAAYEQYF	TGTGCCAGCAGCTTAGTGGCCGGGACGGCGGCCTACGAGCAGTACTTC
TRBJ2-3	TRBV10-2	NA	NA	CASSEGGDRLYF	TGCGCCAGCAGTGAGGGGGGGGACAGGTTGTATTTT
TRBJ2-7	TRBV7-9	NA	NA	CASSITDGNSHEQYF	TGTGCCAGCAGCATCACGGACGGAAACTCCCACGAGCAGTACTTC
TRBJ1-2	TRBV7-2	NA	NA	CASSLNYGYTF	TGTGCCAGCAGCTTAAACTATGGCTACACCTTC
TRBJ1-6	TRBV10-1	NA	few	CASSGPAGLLHF	TGCGCCAGCAGTGGCCCCGCGGGTCTCCTCCACTTT
TRBJ2-7	TRBV29-1	NA	NA	CSVRSQAYEQYF	TGCAGCGTTCGGAGTCAAGCCTACGAGCAGTACTTC
TRBJ1-2	TRBV15	NA	NA	CATSRVGGTGYTF	TGTGCCACCAGCAGAGTTGGCGGGACCGGCTACACCTTC
TRBJ1-4	TRBV7-8	NA	NA	CASSPSLALGDEKLFF	TGTGCCAGCAGCCCCTCCCTGGCCCTGGGGGATGAAAAACTGTTTTTT
TRBJ2-7	TRBV4-2	NA	NA	CASSQTLDGYEQYF	TGTGCCAGCAGCCAGACCCTGGACGGCTACGAGCAGTACTTC
TRBJ1-5	TRBV6-6	TRBD1	NA	CASSYSLGQVDQPQHF	TGTGCCAGCAGTTACTCTCTTGGACAGGTGGATCAGCCCCAGCATTTT
TRBJ2-5	TRBV4-1	NA	NA	CASSQDAATGVETQYF	TGCGCCAGCAGCCAAGATGCGGCCACGGGAGTCGAGACCCAGTACTTC
TRBJ2-3	TRBV2	TRBD2	few	CASRADEGYGGSATQYF	TGTGCCAGCAGAGCCGATGAGGGGTATGGCGGGAGTGCTACGCAGTATTTT
TRBJ2-3	TRBV7-2	TRBD2	NA	CASSSSGGAADTQYF	TGTGCCAGCAGCTCTAGCGGGGGGGCCGCAGATACGCAGTATTTT
TRBJ1-1	TRBV11-2	TRBD1	few	CASSLVLRGPAEAFF	TGTGCCAGCAGCTTAGTACTCAGGGGGCCCGCTGAAGCTTTCTTT
TRBJ2-7	TRBV19	TRBD1	NA	CASSIPGQGYEQYF	TGTGCCAGTAGTATTCCCGGACAGGGCTACGAGCAGTACTTC
TRBJ1-2	TRBV7-2	NA	NA	CASSPGSGYTF	TGTGCCAGCAGCCCAGGGTCTGGCTACACCTTC
TRBJ1-1	TRBV27	NA	NA	CASFSNMNTEAFF	TGTGCCAGCTTCAGTAACATGAACACTGAAGCTTTCTTT
TRBJ2-7	TRBV11-1	TRBD1	NA	CASSFRTGLYEQYF	TGTGCCAGCAGCTTCCGGACAGGGTTGTACGAGCAGTACTTC
TRBJ1-2	TRBV7-2	NA	NA	CASSPVGGGAWDGYTF	TGTGCCAGCAGCCCAGTGGGGGGGGGCGCTTGGGATGGCTACACCTTC
TRBJ2-3	TRBV6-6	NA	few	CASSLQGRGTDTQYF	TGTGCCAGCAGTCTACAAGGCCGCGGCACAGATACGCAGTATTTT
TRBJ1-6	TRBV14	NA	NA	CASSQDRAYSPLHF	TGTGCCAGCAGCCAAGACAGGGCGTATTCACCCCTCCACTTT
TRBJ1-1	TRBV25-1	NA	once	CASSEPGKNTEAFF	TGTGCCAGCAGTGAGCCGGGGAAGAACACTGAAGCTTTCTTT
TRBJ1-3	TRBV30	NA	NA	CAWSPRLATLLSGNTIYF	TGTGCCTGGAGTCCCCGGCTGGCAACTCTTCTCTCTGGAAACACCATATATTTT
TRBJ2-5	TRBV30	NA	NA	CAWTSAPTRSETQYF	TGTGCCTGGACTTCCGCCCCGACTAGGTCAGAGACCCAGTACTTC
TRBJ1-5	TRBV7-2	NA	NA	CASSLAGGPQHF	TGTGCCAGCAGCTTAGCGGGGGGGCCCCAGCATTTT
TRBJ2-5	TRBV29-1	TRBD2	NA	CSVPGLVIMGTQYF	TGCAGCGTCCCGGGACTAGTTATCATGGGGACCCAGTACTTC
TRBJ1-2	TRBV18	NA	NA	CASSPQGGSMNGYTF	TGTGCCAGCTCCCCTCAGGGCGGAAGTATGAACGGCTACACCTTC
TRBJ1-1	TRBV30	NA	NA	CAWSVSWGSGNTEAFF	TGTGCCTGGAGTGTTTCGTGGGGAAGTGGGAACACTGAAGCTTTCTTT
TRBJ2-6	TRBV15	TRBD1	NA	CATSKGDRGGIGANVLTF	TGTGCCACCAGCAAGGGGGACAGGGGAGGGATCGGGGCCAACGTCCTGACTTTC
TRBJ1-5	TRBV5-4	NA	NA	CASSLGGPDSNQPQHF	TGTGCCAGCAGCTTGGGGGGCCCGGATAGCAATCAGCCCCAGCATTTT
TRBJ1-4	TRBV5-1	TRBD1	NA	CASSPGQRNEKLFF	TGCGCCAGCAGCCCGGGACAGCGAAATGAAAAACTGTTTTTT
TRBJ2-7	TRBV7-8	TRBD2	NA	CASSPPLRRAGGHHEQYF	TGTGCCAGCAGCCCCCCCCTTAGGAGGGCGGGAGGGCACCACGAGCAGTACTTC
TRBJ2-7	TRBV10-1	NA	NA	CASSETGGPTHEQYF	TGCGCCAGCAGTGAGACCGGGGGGCCAACCCACGAGCAGTACTTC
TRBJ2-3	TRBV7-6	NA	NA	CASSLAGWGTTDTQYF	TGTGCCAGCAGCTTAGCTGGATGGGGTACCACAGATACGCAGTATTTT
TRBJ2-1	TRBV7-9	TRBD2	NA	CASQTSGALNEQFF	TGTGCCAGCCAAACTAGCGGGGCACTCAATGAGCAGTTCTTC
TRBJ2-7	TRBV5-1	NA	NA	CASSRTNYEQYF	TGCGCCAGCAGCCGGACTAACTACGAGCAGTACTTC
TRBJ1-1	TRBV29-1	TRBD1	NA	CSVEDYIRGSGAFF	TGCAGCGTTGAAGATTATATCAGGGGGTCGGGGGCTTTCTTT
TRBJ2-7	TRBV2	TRBD2	NA	CASTRTSGRYEQYF	TGTGCCAGCACTCGGACTAGCGGGAGGTACGAGCAGTACTTC
TRBJ2-3	TRBV5-1	NA	NA	CASSLAGLASTDTQYF	TGCGCCAGCAGCTTGGCCGGGCTAGCGAGCACAGATACGCAGTATTTT
TRBJ1-3	TRBV4-2	NA	NA	CASSQDGNTIYF	TGTGCCAGCAGCCAAGATGGAAACACCATATATTTT
TRBJ2-3	TRBV9	TRBD2	NA	CASSVGGTSGATDTQYF	TGTGCCAGCAGCGTAGGAGGGACTAGCGGGGCGACAGATACGCAGTATTTT
TRBJ1-1	TRBV7-2	NA	NA	CASSLVGSKGGAFF	TGTGCCAGCAGCTTAGTCGGCTCTAAGGGCGGAGCTTTCTTT
TRBJ2-1	TRBV7-8	TRBD1	NA	CASSSTGGRYNEQFF	TGTGCCAGCAGCTCTACAGGGGGCCGGTACAATGAGCAGTTCTTC
TRBJ1-5	TRBV5-5	NA	NA	CASSLGFGGVGQPQHF	TGTGCCAGCAGCTTGGGTTTCGGAGGGGTGGGGCAGCCCCAGCATTTT
TRBJ1-6	TRBV14	TRBD1	NA	CASSQRTGRNSPLHF	TGTGCCAGCAGCCAACGGACAGGGCGCAATTCACCCCTCCACTTT
TRBJ1-1	TRBV18	NA	once	CASGPRGGTEAFF	TGTGCCAGCGGGCCGCGGGGAGGCACTGAAGCTTTCTTT
TRBJ2-3	TRBV4-3	NA	NA	CASSQGAAGHGEDTQYF	TGCGCCAGCAGCCAAGGGGCGGCGGGTCACGGGGAAGATACGCAGTATTTT
TRBJ1-3	TRBV10-2	NA	NA	CASSDPRGFSGNTIYF	TGCGCCAGCAGTGACCCCAGGGGATTCTCTGGAAACACCATATATTTT
TRBJ2-2	TRBV11-3	TRBD1	once	CASSPGTGNTGELFF	TGTGCCAGCAGCCCTGGGACAGGGAACACCGGGGAGCTGTTTTTT
TRBJ1-4	TRBV7-9	TRBD1	NA	CASSGRQGSEKLFF	TGTGCCAGCAGCGGGCGACAGGGTAGTGAAAAACTGTTTTTT
TRBJ2-2	TRBV7-9	NA	NA	CASSLLIPLGIGELFF	TGTGCCAGCAGCTTATTAATCCCCCTAGGGATCGGGGAGCTGTTTTTT
TRBJ2-6	TRBV27	TRBD2	NA	CASSWIAGSSGANVLTF	TGTGCCAGCAGTTGGATAGCGGGATCATCTGGGGCCAACGTCCTGACTTTC
TRBJ2-7	TRBV7-6	TRBD2	NA	CASSQPSGGANEQYF	TGTGCCAGCAGCCAACCTAGCGGGGGGGCAAACGAGCAGTACTTC